This T cell receptor (beta chain) was recorded in a study of control samples from healthy donors and cancer patients. With 0 bases removed from V and 5 bases from J, the gap between germline ends came to 11 bases. The CDR3 contains 15 residues. The germline CDR1 and CDR2 sequences are SGHTA and FQGNSA. Sequenced by immunoSEQ multiplex PCR; TCRdb stores in-frame clones only, minus some. The sample records about 110,000 clones, 90% being singletons. Sample: blood. The chain couples TRBV7-2 to TRBJ2-1, with no clear D. The clonotype was recovered from a human donor in good health. The donor label of this sample is uncertain. CDR3 sequence reads: CASSLANTRNNEQFF. The CDR3 bases are TGTGCCAGCAGCTTAGCGAACACCAGAAACAATGAGCAGTTCTTC. The variable domain in full, with the rest retrieved from reference TRBV7-2 and TRBJ2-1, is GAGVSQSPSNKVTEKGKDVELRCDPISGHTALYWYRQSLGQGLEFLIYFQGNSAPDKSGLPSDRFSAERTGGSVSTLTIQRTQQEDSAVYLCASSLANTRNNEQFFGPGTRLTVL.